The TCR beta chain described here comes from a study of T cell repertoires in aging, cancer and after chemotherapy. Deletions cut 3 bases from V and 0 bases from J, with 6 bases between. Germline V gene lookup returns CDR1 DFQATT and CDR2 SNEGSKA (reference sequence). CDR3 length: 13 residues. Amplification of TCR beta used genomic DNA extracted from peripheral blood. A mixed TRB-A/B primer pool amplified rearranged TRB by multiplex touch-down PCR. One entry per CDR3 protein, called by TCRdb with MiXCR from the multiplex PCR reads. This sample has around 8,100 distinct CDR3 sequences; 35% to 50% occur once, and the top ten carry 15%.

This receptor was obtained from a human donor in good health. The V and J genes are TRBV20-1 and TRBJ1-3; D is perhaps TRBD1 (5 bases). The specimen sequenced was blood. The CDR3: CSASRDSGNTIYF. CDR3 coding DNA: TGCAGTGCTAGCAGGGACTCTGGAAACACCATATATTTT.